This TCR beta chain was documented in a study of blood T cell repertoires in COVID-19 (dated by TCRdb to 2020 to 2021). Regarding the complete study: Samples covering the acute and convalescent phases of COVID-19 were provided by collaborators in the United States, Italy and Spain. Samples came from the ongoing ImmuneRACE study (first 160 participants) plus 1,254 subjects from 6 global collaborators. The material from the prospective study consisted of cDNA or gDNA derived from T cells, B-cell-depleted T cells, or PBMCs. Subjects who had been exposed to COVID-19, were actively infected with it, or had recovered from it provided the deeply sampled blood TCRbeta repertoires that made up the dataset. The repertoires were released in a freely available public database meant as a resource for research on the immune response to SARS-CoV-2. The sample metadata nearly always contained a de-identified subject ID, COVID-19 status, age in years and sex. Where available, HLA class I and class II types were taken from metadata supplied by the sample provider and were not determined by assay-based typing. Study-wide conclusions, independent of this receptor: The amount of clinical and demographic metadata varied by source and participant and was provided uncurated.

The CDR3 sequence holds 15 residues, the cysteine and phenylalanine included. Only the CDR3 part of the read is kept: 45 bases, read in frame from the first base. V loses 4 bases at its end and J loses 9 bases; junction bases beyond the gene matches: 12. From a lookup of the germline V gene, CDR1 and CDR2 are SGDLS and YYNGEE. One collaborating source in Seattle enrolled patients during active infection and followed them longitudinally through the course of disease. Whole blood was collected in K2EDTA tubes by collaborating institutions according to the institutions' own protocols. For TCRbeta analysis, collaborators shipped samples in one of three forms: frozen whole blood, isolated PBMCs, or DNA extracted from either of those sample types. The immunoSEQ Assay, a bias-controlled multiplex PCR, was used to amplify TCRbeta CDR3 regions from genomic DNA. Processing in the source paper ran as follows. The number of nucleated cells in each sample was estimated by amplification of reference gene primers within the assay. Sequence reads were collapsed and filtered to measure the absolute abundance of every unique TCRbeta CDR3 rearrangement. For each sample, productive Simpson clonality was calculated as the square root of Simpson's diversity index across productive rearrangements. Not all clones reach the TCRdb copy of this immuneACCESS table, which keeps in-frame sequences only. Checked studies attribute under half of the gap to unresolved V genes and leave the rest unexplained. The D gene and trimming were derived from the DNA, and the V and J assignments and clone size from that table. The sample profile shows approximately 150,000 clones; more than 65% of them were found once. The ten largest account for around 8% of the sample.

As for this clone: Its antigen is still unknown. No much larger clone exists at a distance of one base, and base qualities are not known.

The sample consisted of peripheral blood. In this chain, TRBV9 is recombined with TRBJ2-1; the junction holds 8 bases that match TRBD1. This clonotype was obtained from a woman aged 60-75 years with COVID-19, enrolled during active disease. The nucleotides are TGTGCCAGCAGCCTCCGGACAGGGTTGGGGGGTGAGCAGTTCTTC. This encodes CASSLRTGLGGEQFF.